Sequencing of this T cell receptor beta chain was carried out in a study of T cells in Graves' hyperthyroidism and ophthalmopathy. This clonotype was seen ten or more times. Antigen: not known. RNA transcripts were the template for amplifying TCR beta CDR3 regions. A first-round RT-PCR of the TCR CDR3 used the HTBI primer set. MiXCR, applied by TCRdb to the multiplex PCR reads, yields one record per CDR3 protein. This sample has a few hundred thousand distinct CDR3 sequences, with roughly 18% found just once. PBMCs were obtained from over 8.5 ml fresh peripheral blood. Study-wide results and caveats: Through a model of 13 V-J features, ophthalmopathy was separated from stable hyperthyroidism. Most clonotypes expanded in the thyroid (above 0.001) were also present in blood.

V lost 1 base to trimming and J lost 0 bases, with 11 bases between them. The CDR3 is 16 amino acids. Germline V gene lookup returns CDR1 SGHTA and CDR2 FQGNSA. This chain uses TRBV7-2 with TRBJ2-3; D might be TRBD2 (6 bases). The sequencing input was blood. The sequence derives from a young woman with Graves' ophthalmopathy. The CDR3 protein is CASSLEGGISTDTQYF. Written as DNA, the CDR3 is TGTGCCAGCAGCTTAGAGGGCGGGATTAGCACAGATACGCAGTATTTT.